The 18 T cell receptor beta chains presented below share a single source sample, sequenced in a study of blood T cell repertoires in COVID-19 (dated by TCRdb to the early 2020s). Receptor amplification or capture employed the immunoSEQ multiplex PCR assay. Here the immuneACCESS table is served through TCRdb, limited to in-frame sequences with V and J called. Missing clones are a known gap in these copies; in checked studies unresolved V genes cover under half, and the rest lacks a known reason. The sample table lists around 380,000 clones, 81% of them with a count of one. 0.85% to 1.3% of the sample lies in the top ten. The sample was peripheral blood. Source of these receptors: a human donor with acute or convalescent COVID-19. The donor label of this sample is uncertain.

This clone was observed a handful of times. The chain uses TRBV19 and TRBJ2-1; 9 nucleotides line up with TRBD1. Germline V gene sequence: CDR1 LNHDA, CDR2 SQIVND (reference sequence). V shed 6 bases, J shed 7 bases, and the junction held 7 bases outside the gene matches. The CDR3 runs 14 residues. The CDR3, as DNA: TGTGCCAGTAGCGGGACAGGGCGTCGGAATGAGCAGTTCTTC. It codes for CASSGTGRRNEQFF.

The sample holds a few counts of this clone. The chain has TRBV18 and TRBJ2-1, with a weak D call TRBD2 (5 bases). The CDR3 has 14 residues. Between the trimmed V and J ends, which lost 2 bases and 5 bases, there was a span of 10 bases. The germline CDR1 and CDR2 sequences are KGHSH and LQKENI. The CDR3 region is CASSPSGIHNEQFF. CDR3 DNA: TGTGCCAGCTCACCAAGCGGCATCCACAATGAGCAGTTCTTC.

This chain joins TRBV28 and TRBJ1-5; the match to TRBD1 covers 10 bases. With 3 bases clipped from V and 4 bases from J, the junction kept 3 bases outside the gene matches. The length of the CDR3 is 15 residues. Germline V lookup: CDR1 MDHEN, CDR2 SYDVKM. The CDR3, as DNA: TGTGCCAGCAGTTTCGGGACAGGGGAAAATCAGCCCCAGCATTTT. Amino acid sequence: CASSFGTGENQPQHF.

This clone was seen more than once but under ten times. V and J are TRBV7-9 and TRBJ2-1, with D possibly matching TRBD2 (5 bases). V was pared by 5 bases and J by 8 bases, with 16 bases between. CDR3 length: 14 amino acids. CDR1 SEHNR and CDR2 FQNEAQ come from the germline V gene (reference sequence). CDR3 nucleotide sequence: TGTGCCAGCAGCCTTTATCCAATGCGGGATGAGCAGTTCTTC. Translated: CASSLYPMRDEQFF.

V and J are TRBV5-1 and TRBJ1-4; possible D gene TRBD1, 6 bases. CDR1 and CDR2 (germline): SGHRS, YFSETQ. V was cut by 0 bases and J by 1 base, with 16 bases left in between. This CDR3 comprises 18 residues. The CDR3 loop reads CASSLGPILQGTNEKLFF. The CDR3 DNA reads TGCGCCAGCAGCTTGGGACCGATTTTACAGGGAACTAATGAAAAACTGTTTTTT.

The J gene is TRBJ2-7, the V gene TRBV30, with D maybe TRBD2 (5 bases). Trimming removed 4 bases at V and 0 bases at J, with 16 bases between. Germline V CDR1 and CDR2: GTSNPN, SVGIG (reference sequence). The CDR3 is 15 residues long. The DNA for the CDR3 is TGTGCCTGGACCTCTCAGCCCGGGATCTCCTACGAGCAGTACTTC. Protein sequence: CAWTSQPGISYEQYF. Full variable domain (rest looked up from reference TRBV30 and TRBJ2-7): SQTIHQWPATLVQPVGSPLSLECTVEGTSNPNLYWYRQAAGRGLQLLFYSVGIGQISSEVPQNLSASRPQDRQFILSSKKLLLSDSGFYLCAWTSQPGISYEQYFGPGTRLTVT.

This sequence joins TRBV5-8 and TRBJ2-7; D remains ambiguous. Trimming stripped 5 bases from V and 6 bases from J, with 6 bases between. Germline CDR1 SGHTS, CDR2 YDEGEE. The CDR3 consists of 10 residues. CDR3 region: CASRRAEQYF. CDR3 nucleotide sequence: TGTGCCAGCAGGCGCGCCGAGCAGTACTTC.

The rearrangement links TRBV5-5 to TRBJ1-4, with 7 bases lining up with TRBD1. V shed 4 bases and J 0 bases; nucleotides not matched to a gene: 6. Per the germline V gene, CDR1 is SGHKS and CDR2 is YYEKEE (reference sequence). The CDR3 totals 16 residues. This CDR3 is CASSPGDSATNEKLFF. The CDR3 DNA follows: TGTGCCAGCAGCCCAGGGGACAGTGCAACTAATGAAAAACTGTTTTTT.

This chain uses TRBV11-2 with TRBJ2-6, with D maybe TRBD1 (5 bases). Trimming took off 3 bases at V and 0 bases at J, with 9 bases between the two ends. This CDR3 has 16 amino acids. Germline V CDR1 and CDR2: SGHAT, FQNNGV. CDR3: CASSLSTGSGANVLTF. CDR3 sequence (DNA): TGTGCCAGCAGCTTGTCAACAGGCTCTGGGGCCAACGTCCTGACTTTC.

This clone has a handful of counts. This chain joins TRBV19 and TRBJ1-5; D unresolved. CDR3 length equals 14 residues. V was shortened by 10 bases and J by 0 bases, with 13 bases between the two germline ends. Germline CDR1 is LNHDA and CDR2 is SQIVND (reference sequence). The CDR3 nucleotides are TGTGCCACTAAGGAGCGGAATAGCAATCAGCCCCAGCATTTT. It encodes CATKERNSNQPQHF.

This rearrangement joins TRBV7-2 to TRBJ1-1; D gene ambiguous. V lost 3 bases, J lost 4 bases, and 9 bases lay in between. Germline V gene lookup returns CDR1 SGHTA and CDR2 FQGNSA. This CDR3 is 13 amino acids long. CDR3 protein: CASSFSMGTEAFF. CDR3 nucleotides: TGTGCCAGCAGCTTTAGCATGGGCACTGAAGCTTTCTTT.

This clone turned up a few times. The CDR3 sequence is CSASSSYRVFAFNEQFF. The CDR3 coding sequence is TGCAGTGCTAGTTCCTCCTATCGAGTTTTTGCGTTCAATGAGCAGTTCTTC. This chain connects TRBV20-1 to TRBJ2-1, with D unresolved. Trimming removed 3 bases from V and 6 bases from J, with 24 bases in between. Germline values: CDR1 DFQATT, CDR2 SNEGSKA (reference sequence). The CDR3 spans 17 residues.

The CDR3 sequence is CASSSRQTEANYGYTF. The CDR3 region has the DNA TGTGCCAGCAGCTCCCGACAGACAGAAGCTAACTATGGCTACACCTTC. The V gene is TRBV7-8, the J gene TRBJ1-2, with D maybe TRBD1 (5 bases). This CDR3 comprises 16 residues. V lost 4 bases, J lost 0 bases, and 15 bases lay in between. Germline CDR1 and CDR2: SGHVS and FQNEAQ.

This chain uses TRBV18 with TRBJ2-2, with a tentative D call TRBD2 (6 bases). CDR3 size: 16 residues. V was shortened by 3 bases and J by 1 base, with 12 bases between the two germline ends. Germline V lookup: CDR1 KGHSH, CDR2 LQKENI. The CDR3 coding sequence is TGTGCCAGCTCACCGGAGGGACTCCGGAACACCGGGGAGCTGTTTTTT. Protein product: CASSPEGLRNTGELFF.

The chain carries TRBV19 and TRBJ2-1; tentative D call: TRBD2 (7 bases). The germline V gene has CDR1 LNHDA and CDR2 SQIVND (reference sequence). The CDR3 has 15 residues. V lost 5 bases and J lost 7, with 18 bases in between. The CDR3 coding sequence is TGTGCCAGTAGTCTGGGAGGGGGTGGGGATAATGAGCAGTTCTTC. Encoded protein: CASSLGGGGDNEQFF.

J is TRBJ2-1 and V is TRBV2; D perhaps matches TRBD1 (5 bases). This CDR3 has 14 amino acids. V was clipped by 10 bases and J by 0 bases, with 13 bases between them. Germline CDR1 and CDR2: SNHLY and FYNNEI. The CDR3 region is CATSRTLSYNEQFF. The CDR3 coding sequence is TGTGCCACCTCGAGGACACTCTCCTACAATGAGCAGTTCTTC.

The rearrangement joins TRBV7-8 to TRBJ2-1; 13 nucleotides align to TRBD2. CDR1 and CDR2 from the germline V gene are SGHVS and FQNEAQ. Losses at the gene ends were 3 bases for V and 1 base for J; bases not matched to a gene: 12. The CDR3 sequence is 20 residues long. CDR3 in DNA: TGTGCCAGCAGCTTTCGCCCCGGGACTAGCGGGATTATTTCCTACAATGAGCAGTTCTTC. Translation gives CASSFRPGTSGIISYNEQFF.

The rearrangement uses TRBV25-1 and TRBJ1-2; D is unclear. The CDR3 loop spans 16 amino acids. Trimming removed 1 base from V and 4 bases from J, with 16 bases in between. Germline lookup yields CDR1 MGHDK and CDR2 SYGVNS. CDR3 loop: CASSESYAKGGYGYTF. In DNA form, the CDR3 reads TGTGCCAGCAGTGAATCTTACGCGAAGGGAGGCTATGGCTACACCTTC.